This entry is about one T cell receptor (beta chain). The antigen is unknown. Profiled with immunoSEQ multiplex PCR; TCRdb holds only in-frame clones, not every one. This table holds some 34,000 clones, 72% found once. The CDR3 consists of 14 residues. Germline lookup yields CDR1 SGHNT and CDR2 YYREEE (reference sequence). V lost 3 bases and J lost 3, with 11 bases in between. Sample time point: cycle 4 day 1 (C4D1), after five to seven weeks of nivolumab. There was relapse after autologous stem cell transplantation in every patient, and there was variation in brentuximab vedotin exposure. Patients had relapsed/refractory classical Hodgkin lymphoma with complete response, partial response or progressive disease as best response. This sample stems from a study of PD-1 blockade in classical Hodgkin lymphoma. Findings and caveats of the study: With CD4+ cells, TCR diversity rose significantly by C4D1, but not with CD8+ cells. Those starting nivolumab under 1 year post-ASCT were excluded.

This sample comprised peripheral blood mononuclear cells (PBMCs), obtained before the fourth cycle of nivolumab. J is TRBJ2-3 and V is TRBV5-4; D is undetermined. The receptor was derived from a human donor with classical Hodgkin lymphoma. CDR3 residues: CASSSITATDTQYF. CDR3 nucleotide sequence: TGTGCCAGCAGCTCCATCACAGCAACAGATACGCAGTATTTT. Drawing the rest from reference TRBV5-4 and TRBJ2-3, the complete variable domain is ETGVTQSPTHLIKTRGQQVTLRCSSQSGHNTVSWYQQALGQGPQFIFQYYREEENGRGNFPPRFSGLQFPNYSSELNVNALELDDSALYLCASSSITATDTQYFGPGTRLTVL.